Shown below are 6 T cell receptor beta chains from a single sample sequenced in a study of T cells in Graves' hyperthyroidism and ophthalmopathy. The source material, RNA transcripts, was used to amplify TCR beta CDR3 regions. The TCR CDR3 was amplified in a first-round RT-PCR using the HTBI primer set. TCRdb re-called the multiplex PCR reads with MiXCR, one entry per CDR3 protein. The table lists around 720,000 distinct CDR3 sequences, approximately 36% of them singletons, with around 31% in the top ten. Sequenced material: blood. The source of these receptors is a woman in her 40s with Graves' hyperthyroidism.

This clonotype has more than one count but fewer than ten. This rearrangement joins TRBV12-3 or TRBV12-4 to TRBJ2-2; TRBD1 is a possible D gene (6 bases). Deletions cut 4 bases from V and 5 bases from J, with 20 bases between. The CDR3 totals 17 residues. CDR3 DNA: TGTGCCAGCAGTTGGCCTGGCGGTACAGGGCGAACCGGGGAGCTGTTTTTT. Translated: CASSWPGGTGRTGELFF.

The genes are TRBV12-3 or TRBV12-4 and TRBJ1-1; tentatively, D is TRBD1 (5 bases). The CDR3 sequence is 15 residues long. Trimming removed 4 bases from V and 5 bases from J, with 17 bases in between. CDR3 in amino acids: CASSYGGAGVTEAFF. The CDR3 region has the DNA TGTGCCAGCAGTTACGGAGGGGCTGGGGTGACTGAAGCTTTCTTT.

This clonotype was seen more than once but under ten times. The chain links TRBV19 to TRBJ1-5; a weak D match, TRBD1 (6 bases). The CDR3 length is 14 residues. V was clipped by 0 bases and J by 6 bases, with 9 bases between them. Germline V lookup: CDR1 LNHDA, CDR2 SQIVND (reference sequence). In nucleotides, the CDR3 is TGTGCCAGTAGTATAGAGGGGGCAGGTCAGCCCCAGCATTTT. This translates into CASSIEGAGQPQHF. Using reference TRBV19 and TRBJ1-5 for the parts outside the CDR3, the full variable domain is DGGITQSPKYLFRKEGQNVTLSCEQNLNHDAMYWYRQDPGQGLRLIYYSQIVNDFQKGDIAEGYSVSREKKESFPLTVTSAQKNPTAFYLCASSIEGAGQPQHFGDGTRLSIL.

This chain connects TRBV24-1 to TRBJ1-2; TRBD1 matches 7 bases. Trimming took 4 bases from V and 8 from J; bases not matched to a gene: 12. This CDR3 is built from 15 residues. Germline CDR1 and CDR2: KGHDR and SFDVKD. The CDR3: CATSETGREHLGYTF. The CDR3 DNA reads TGTGCCACCAGTGAGACAGGGCGAGAGCATTTGGGCTACACCTTC.

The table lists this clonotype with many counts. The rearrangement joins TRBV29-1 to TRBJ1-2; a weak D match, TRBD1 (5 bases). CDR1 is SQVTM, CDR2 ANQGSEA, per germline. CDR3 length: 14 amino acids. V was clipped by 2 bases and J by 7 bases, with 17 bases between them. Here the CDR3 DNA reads TGCAGCGTTGAAAGGGGAACAGGTGACGCTGGCTACACCTTC. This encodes CSVERGTGDAGYTF. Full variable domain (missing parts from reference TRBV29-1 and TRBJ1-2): SAVISQKPSRDICQRGTSLTIQCQVDSQVTMMFWYRQQPGQSLTLIATANQGSEATYESGFVIDKFPISRPNLTFSTLTVSNMSPEDSSIYLCSVERGTGDAGYTFGSGTRLTVV.

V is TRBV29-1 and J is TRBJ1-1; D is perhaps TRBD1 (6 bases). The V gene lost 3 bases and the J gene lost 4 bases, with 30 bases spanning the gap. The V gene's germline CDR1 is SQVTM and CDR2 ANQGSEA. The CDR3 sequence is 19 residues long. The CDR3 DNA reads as TGCAGCGTTGAGGATCCTGGGGGGCTTGGGGCCTTTGAGGGCACTGAAGCTTTCTTT. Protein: CSVEDPGGLGAFEGTEAFF.